Following are 20 T cell receptor beta chains from one sample sequenced in a study of cytomegalovirus exposure and HLA in healthy donors. PCR amplification relied on 60 Vbeta primers (plus 13 Jbeta primers). Data came from immunoSEQ multiplex PCR; TCRdb stores just in-frame clones and leaves some out. The top ten clones hold roughly 2% of a sample with some 150,000 clones, roughly 85% of them seen once. What was sequenced was PBMCs. Source of these receptors: a man aged 40-49 years in good health and CMV-seronegative.

This rearrangement joins TRBV7-9 to TRBJ1-6, with TRBD1 matching 7 bases. The CDR3 consists of 15 residues. Trimming removed 2 bases from V and 8 bases from J; junction bases left unmatched: 6. Germline CDR1 and CDR2: SEHNR and FQNEAQ (reference sequence). This CDR3 is CASSLSRGRDSPLHF. In DNA form, the CDR3 reads TGTGCCAGCAGCTTAAGTAGGGGGCGAGATTCACCCCTCCACTTT.

This clone was counted between two and nine times. V gene TRBV28 combines with J gene TRBJ2-3; 15 positions agree with TRBD2. The CDR3 loop spans 17 amino acids. Germline CDR1 MDHEN, CDR2 SYDVKM. V shed 3 bases, J shed 2 bases, and the junction held 3 bases outside the gene matches. For the CDR3, the DNA is TGTGCCAGCAGTTTGGGACTAGCGGGAGGACTCACAGATACGCAGTATTTT. Translated: CASSLGLAGGLTDTQYF.

This chain uses TRBV11-2 with TRBJ2-1; the match to TRBD2 covers 9 bases. V trimming: 5 bases; J trimming: 13 bases; junction bases outside the gene matches: 9. The CDR3 consists of 13 residues. Germline lookup yields CDR1 SGHAT and CDR2 FQNNGV. The CDR3 here is CASSPLAGRVQFF. The CDR3, as DNA: TGTGCCAGCAGCCCACTAGCGGGCCGGGTTCAGTTCTTC.

J is TRBJ1-5 and V is TRBV2, with a tentative D call TRBD1 (5 bases). V was cut by 8 bases and J by 5 bases, with 13 bases left in between. This CDR3 contains 13 residues. Germline V CDR1 and CDR2: SNHLY, FYNNEI. The CDR3 bases are TGTGCCAGCGGGGCAGGGCGCGATCAGCCCCAGCATTTT. Translating gives CASGAGRDQPQHF.

The V gene is TRBV27, the J gene TRBJ2-7, with TRBD1 matching 10 bases. Germline CDR1 is MNHEY and CDR2 is SMNVEV (reference sequence). This CDR3 has 17 residues. V shed 2 bases and J 3 bases; nucleotides not matched to a gene: 10. CDR3 amino acids: CASSLPNRDRGNYEQYF. The DNA for the CDR3 is TGTGCCAGCAGTTTACCCAACCGGGACAGGGGTAACTACGAGCAGTACTTC.

Concerning this clone: Different DNA sequences within this sample yield the same CDR3. The gene calls are TRBV5-1 and TRBJ1-1; 7 bases agree with TRBD1. This CDR3 contains 14 residues. In germline, CDR1 is SGHRS, CDR2 YFSETQ. Trimming took 0 bases from V and 1 from J; bases not matched to a gene: 0. As DNA, the CDR3 is TGCGCCAGCAGCTTGGCAGGGGGGAACACTGAAGCTTTCTTT. Its translation is CASSLAGGNTEAFF.

The rearrangement uses TRBV27 and TRBJ2-1, with D possibly matching TRBD1 (5 bases). The V and J ends lost 3 bases and 2 bases respectively, with 8 bases between them. This CDR3 comprises 14 residues. Looked up from germline, CDR1 is MNHEY and CDR2 is SMNVEV (reference sequence). CDR3 sequence (DNA): TGTGCCAGCAGTTTGGGGCTTACCTACAATGAGCAGTTCTTC. Translating it yields CASSLGLTYNEQFF.

The sample holds a few counts of this clone. This rearrangement joins TRBV7-2 to TRBJ2-1; a possible D gene is TRBD2 (6 bases). Germline lookup yields CDR1 SGHTA and CDR2 FQGNSA. V shed 5 bases and J shed 10 bases, with 12 bases lying between them. The CDR3 is 12 residues long. CDR3 nucleotides: TGTGCCAGCAGCCGGGACTTCGGAGAGCAGTTCTTC. Translated, it gives CASSRDFGEQFF.

This sequence joins TRBV7-6 and TRBJ2-1; D is uncertain. V lost 1 base and J 2 bases, leaving 9 bases between the germline ends. Germline values: CDR1 SGHVS, CDR2 FNYEAQ. The CDR3 runs 15 residues. The CDR3 sequence is CASSLELFPYNEQFF. In nucleotides, the CDR3 is TGTGCCAGCAGCTTAGAGCTCTTCCCCTACAATGAGCAGTTCTTC.

The chain uses TRBV14 and TRBJ1-2, with 10 nucleotides matching TRBD1. The CDR3 is 15 amino acids. Germline V lookup: CDR1 SGHDN, CDR2 FVKESK. V was pared by 1 base and J by 7 bases, with 6 bases of the junction left unmatched. CDR3 region: CASSQVLGQGIGYTF. The CDR3 region has the DNA TGTGCCAGCAGCCAAGTGTTGGGACAGGGGATTGGCTACACCTTC.

This clone was counted a single time. The chain recombines TRBV7-9 with TRBJ2-5; 7 bases map to TRBD2. Germline values: CDR1 SEHNR, CDR2 FQNEAQ (reference sequence). The trim removed 5 bases at V and 5 bases at J, leaving 11 bases unmatched. This CDR3 spans 15 amino acids. CDR3 nucleotide sequence: TGTGCCAGCAGCCTCCCAACCGGGAGGTTCGAGACCCAGTACTTC. Protein sequence: CASSLPTGRFETQYF. The full variable domain, its missing parts supplied by reference TRBV7-9 and TRBJ2-5, is DTGVSQNPRHKITKRGQNVTFRCDPISEHNRLYWYRQTLGQGPEFLTYFQNEAQLEKSRLLSDRFSAERPKGSFSTLEIQRTEQGDSAMYLCASSLPTGRFETQYFGPGTRLLVL.

The chain uses TRBV5-4 and TRBJ2-7, with TRBD2 identical over 8 bases. This CDR3 is built from 15 residues. From germline, CDR1 is SGHNT and CDR2 YYREEE (reference sequence). The J segment lost 2 bases and the V segment lost 5 bases, leaving 9 bases of the junction unmatched. The CDR3: CASSPAGGHTYEQYF. The DNA for the CDR3 is TGTGCCAGCAGTCCGGCGGGAGGCCACACCTACGAGCAGTACTTC. Full variable domain (missing parts from reference TRBV5-4 and TRBJ2-7): ETGVTQSPTHLIKTRGQQVTLRCSSQSGHNTVSWYQQALGQGPQFIFQYYREEENGRGNFPPRFSGLQFPNYSSELNVNALELDDSALYLCASSPAGGHTYEQYFGPGTRLTVT.

The genes are TRBV9 and TRBJ2-7; 10 nucleotides match TRBD2. The CDR3 extends over 15 amino acids. Germline V lookup: CDR1 SGDLS, CDR2 YYNGEE. J was trimmed by 2 bases and V by 0 bases; bases with no gene match: 2. CDR3 residues: CASSVEAGGPYEQYF. CDR3 in DNA: TGTGCCAGCAGCGTAGAAGCGGGAGGGCCCTACGAGCAGTACTTC. The full variable domain, rest sourced from reference TRBV9 and TRBJ2-7, is DSGVTQTPKHLITATGQRVTLRCSPRSGDLSVYWYQQSLDQGLQFLIQYYNGEERAKGNILERFSAQQFPDLHSELNLSSLELGDSALYFCASSVEAGGPYEQYFGPGTRLTVT.

The CDR3 DNA follows: TGTGCCTGGAGTGTAGCGGGGTGGGAGACCCAGTACTTC. This gives the protein CAWSVAGWETQYF. The J gene is TRBJ2-5, the V gene TRBV30; 7 bases map to TRBD2. The CDR3 runs 13 residues. V lost 0 bases, J lost 5 bases, and 3 bases stayed unmatched. CDR1 and CDR2 from the germline V gene are GTSNPN and SVGIG (reference sequence). The variable domain in full, completed from reference TRBV30 and TRBJ2-5, reads SQTIHQWPATLVQPVGSPLSLECTVEGTSNPNLYWYRQAAGRGLQLLFYSVGIGQISSEVPQNLSASRPQDRQFILSSKKLLLSDSGFYLCAWSVAGWETQYFGPGTRLLVL.

The chain has TRBV23-1 and TRBJ2-7, with 7 nucleotides matching TRBD2. TRBV23-1 is assigned to the ORF class and has an uncertain function. The CDR3 sequence is 13 residues long. V was clipped by 7 bases and J by 5 bases; unmatched bases: 8. CDR3 sequence reads: CASKRGTGNEQYF. Here the CDR3 DNA reads TGCGCCAGCAAGCGGGGTACTGGCAACGAGCAGTACTTC.

This clone has more than one count but fewer than ten. The chain uses TRBV5-1 and TRBJ2-2; 7 bases align to TRBD2. J was trimmed by 0 bases and V by 4 bases; bases with no gene match: 3. The CDR3 has 15 residues. In germline, CDR1 is SGHRS, CDR2 YFSETQ. The CDR3 loop is CASSPGLSNTGELFF. The CDR3 DNA sequence: TGCGCCAGCAGCCCGGGACTATCGAACACCGGGGAGCTGTTTTTT.

The genes are TRBV6-5 and TRBJ2-5; D gene ambiguous. This CDR3 has 14 amino acids. The germline CDR1 and CDR2 sequences are MNHEY and SVGAGI. The ends were cut back, 5 bases at V and 0 bases at J, with 10 bases in the middle. The CDR3 coding sequence is TGTGCCAGCAGTCGAACAGAGTACCAAGAGACCCAGTACTTC. Its protein product is CASSRTEYQETQYF.

This chain uses TRBV6-1 with TRBJ1-1; no clear D. Germline CDR1 reads MNHNS; CDR2 reads SASEGT. Trimming took 4 bases from V and 1 from J, leaving 7 bases between them. CDR3 length equals 13 residues. CDR3 loop: CASSVERNTEAFF. DNA of the CDR3: TGTGCCAGCAGTGTCGAGCGGAACACTGAAGCTTTCTTT.

Turning to this clone: The junction differs from germline at one of its ends, possibly a read error. J is TRBJ2-7 and V is TRBV7-9; the match to TRBD2 covers 8 bases. Germline CDR1 and CDR2: SEHNR and FQNEAQ (reference sequence). CDR3 length: 16 amino acids. CDR3 region: CSSSPPVRAGGYEQYF. CDR3 in DNA: TGTTCCAGCAGCCCACCAGTCCGGGCGGGAGGCTACGAGCAGTACTTC.

The chain uses TRBV19 and TRBJ2-1, with 12 bases matching TRBD2. CDR1 and CDR2 (germline): LNHDA, SQIVND (reference sequence). The CDR3 totals 19 residues. Losses at the gene ends were 6 bases for V and 5 bases for J; bases not matched to a gene: 17. This chain's CDR3 is CASRTRVRLAGGPHNEQFF. The CDR3 nucleotides are TGTGCCAGTAGGACACGGGTTCGGCTAGCGGGAGGGCCCCACAATGAGCAGTTCTTC.